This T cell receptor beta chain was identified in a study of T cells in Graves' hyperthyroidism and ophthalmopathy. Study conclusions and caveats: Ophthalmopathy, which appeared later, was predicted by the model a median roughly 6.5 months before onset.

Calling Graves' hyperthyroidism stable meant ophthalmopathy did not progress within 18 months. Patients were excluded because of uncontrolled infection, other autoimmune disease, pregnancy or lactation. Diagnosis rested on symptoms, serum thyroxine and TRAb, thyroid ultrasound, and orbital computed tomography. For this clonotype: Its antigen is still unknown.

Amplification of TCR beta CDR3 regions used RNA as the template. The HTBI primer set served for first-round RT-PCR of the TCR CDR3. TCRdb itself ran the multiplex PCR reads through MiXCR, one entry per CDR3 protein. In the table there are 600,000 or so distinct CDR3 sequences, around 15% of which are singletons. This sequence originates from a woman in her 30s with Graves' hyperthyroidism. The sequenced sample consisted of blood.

The CDR3: CATSSSPGLREDTQYF. The CDR3 coding sequence is TGTGCCACCAGCAGCTCTCCGGGCCTCCGGGAAGATACGCAGTATTTT. The chain links TRBV15 to TRBJ2-3, with D perhaps TRBD2 (5 bases). Between the trimmed V and J ends, which lost 3 bases and 5 bases, there was a span of 18 bases. Germline assignment: CDR1 LNHNV and CDR2 YYDKDF (reference sequence). This CDR3 comprises 16 residues. Together with reference TRBV15 and TRBJ2-3, the CDR3 gives the full variable domain: DAMVIQNPRYQVTQFGKPVTLSCSQTLNHNVMYWYQQKSSQAPKLLFHYYDKDFNNEADTPDNFQSRRPNTSFCFLDIRSPGLGDTAMYLCATSSSPGLREDTQYFGPGTRLTVL.